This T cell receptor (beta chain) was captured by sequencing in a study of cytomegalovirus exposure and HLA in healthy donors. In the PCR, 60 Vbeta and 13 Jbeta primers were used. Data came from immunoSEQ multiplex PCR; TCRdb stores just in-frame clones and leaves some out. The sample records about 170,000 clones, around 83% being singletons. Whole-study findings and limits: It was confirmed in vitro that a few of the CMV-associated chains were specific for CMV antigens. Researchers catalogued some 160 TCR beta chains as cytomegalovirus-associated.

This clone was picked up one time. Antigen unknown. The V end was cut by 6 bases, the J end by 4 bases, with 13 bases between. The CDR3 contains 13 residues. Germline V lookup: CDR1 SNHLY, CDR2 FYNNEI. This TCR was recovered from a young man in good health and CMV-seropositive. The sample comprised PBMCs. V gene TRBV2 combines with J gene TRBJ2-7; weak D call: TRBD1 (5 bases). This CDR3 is CASSLTGPYEQYF. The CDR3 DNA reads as TGTGCCAGCAGCCTCACAGGACCATACGAGCAGTACTTC.